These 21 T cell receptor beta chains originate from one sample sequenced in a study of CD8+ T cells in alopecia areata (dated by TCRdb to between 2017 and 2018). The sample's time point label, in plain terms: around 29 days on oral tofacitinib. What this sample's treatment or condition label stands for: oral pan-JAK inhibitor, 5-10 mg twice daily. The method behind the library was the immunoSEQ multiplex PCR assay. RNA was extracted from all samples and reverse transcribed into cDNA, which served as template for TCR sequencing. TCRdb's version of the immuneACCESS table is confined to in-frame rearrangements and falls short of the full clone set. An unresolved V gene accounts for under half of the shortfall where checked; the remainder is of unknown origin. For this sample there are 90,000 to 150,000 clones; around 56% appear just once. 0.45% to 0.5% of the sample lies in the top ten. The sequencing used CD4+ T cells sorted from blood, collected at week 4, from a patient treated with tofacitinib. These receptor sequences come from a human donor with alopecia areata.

This chain's CDR3 is CASSEGLVYNEQFF. DNA of the CDR3: TGTGCCAGCAGTGAGGGACTAGTGTACAATGAGCAGTTCTTC. The genes are TRBV25-1 and TRBJ2-1; 8 nucleotides agree with TRBD2. Germline loops: CDR1 MGHDK, CDR2 SYGVNS. Unmatched junction bases numbered 2, after V lost 3 bases and J lost 4 bases. This CDR3 has 14 residues.

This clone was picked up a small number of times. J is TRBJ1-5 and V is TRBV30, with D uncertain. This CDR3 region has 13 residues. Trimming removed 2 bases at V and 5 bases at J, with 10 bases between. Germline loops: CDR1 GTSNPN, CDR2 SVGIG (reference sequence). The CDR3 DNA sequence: TGTGCCTGGAGTAGAGAACCCTATCAGCCCCAGCATTTT. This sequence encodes CAWSREPYQPQHF.

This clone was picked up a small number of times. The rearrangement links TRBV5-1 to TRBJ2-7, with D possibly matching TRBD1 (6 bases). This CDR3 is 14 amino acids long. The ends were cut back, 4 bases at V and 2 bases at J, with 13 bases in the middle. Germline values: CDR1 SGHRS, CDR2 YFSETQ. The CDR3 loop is CASSHFGTTYEQYF. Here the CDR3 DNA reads TGCGCCAGCAGCCACTTCGGGACAACCTACGAGCAGTACTTC.

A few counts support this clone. CDR3 amino acids: CASSEDRGGYEQYF. In nucleotides, the CDR3 is TGTGCCAGCAGTGAGGACAGGGGGGGATACGAGCAGTACTTC. The chain couples TRBV6-5 to TRBJ2-7; 10 positions match TRBD1. The CDR3 is 14 amino acids. The V gene end was trimmed by 5 bases and the J gene end by 4 bases; junction bases not matched to a gene: 5. CDR1 is MNHEY, CDR2 SVGAGI, per germline.

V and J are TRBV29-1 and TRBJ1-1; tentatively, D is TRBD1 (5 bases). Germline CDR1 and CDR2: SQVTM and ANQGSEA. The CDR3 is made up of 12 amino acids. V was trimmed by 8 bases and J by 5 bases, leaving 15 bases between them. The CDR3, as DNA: TGCAGCCCGGGGGACGTCCGGACTGAAGCTTTCTTT. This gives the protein CSPGDVRTEAFF. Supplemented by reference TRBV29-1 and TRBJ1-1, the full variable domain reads SAVISQKPSRDICQRGTSLTIQCQVDSQVTMMFWYRQQPGQSLTLIATANQGSEATYESGFVIDKFPISRPNLTFSTLTVSNMSPEDSSIYLCSPGDVRTEAFFGQGTRLTVV.

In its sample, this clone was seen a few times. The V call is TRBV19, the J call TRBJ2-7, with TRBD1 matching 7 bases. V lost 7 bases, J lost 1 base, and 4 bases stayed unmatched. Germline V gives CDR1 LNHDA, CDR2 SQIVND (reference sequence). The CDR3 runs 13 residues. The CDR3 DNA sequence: TGTGCCAGTACCCCGGGACAGTCCTACGAGCAGTACTTC. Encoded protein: CASTPGQSYEQYF. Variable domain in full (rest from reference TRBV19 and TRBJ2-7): DGGITQSPKYLFRKEGQNVTLSCEQNLNHDAMYWYRQDPGQGLRLIYYSQIVNDFQKGDIAEGYSVSREKKESFPLTVTSAQKNPTAFYLCASTPGQSYEQYFGPGTRLTVT.

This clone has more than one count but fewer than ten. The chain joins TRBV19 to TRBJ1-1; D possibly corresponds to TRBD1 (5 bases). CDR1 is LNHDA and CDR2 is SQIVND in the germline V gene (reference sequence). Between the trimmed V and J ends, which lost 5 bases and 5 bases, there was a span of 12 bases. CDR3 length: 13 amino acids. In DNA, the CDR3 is TGTGCCAGTAGTGGAGGGGTAAATACTGAAGCTTTCTTT. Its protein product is CASSGGVNTEAFF. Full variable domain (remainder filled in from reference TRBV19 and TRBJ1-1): DGGITQSPKYLFRKEGQNVTLSCEQNLNHDAMYWYRQDPGQGLRLIYYSQIVNDFQKGDIAEGYSVSREKKESFPLTVTSAQKNPTAFYLCASSGGVNTEAFFGQGTRLTVV.

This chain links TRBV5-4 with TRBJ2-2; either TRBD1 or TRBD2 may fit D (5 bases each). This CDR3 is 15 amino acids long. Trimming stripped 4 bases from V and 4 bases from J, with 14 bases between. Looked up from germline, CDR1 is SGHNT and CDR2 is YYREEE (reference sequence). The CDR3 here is CASSLRDRGTGELFF. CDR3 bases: TGTGCCAGCAGCCTAAGGGACCGAGGCACCGGGGAGCTGTTTTTT.

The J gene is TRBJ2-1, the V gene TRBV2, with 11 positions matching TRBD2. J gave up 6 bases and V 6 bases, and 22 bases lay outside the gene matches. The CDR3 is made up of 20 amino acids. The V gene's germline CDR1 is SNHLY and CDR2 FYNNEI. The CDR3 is CASRDTLGLAGGSGANEQFF. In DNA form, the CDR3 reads TGTGCCAGCAGGGACACGCTTGGGCTAGCGGGAGGTAGTGGGGCCAATGAGCAGTTCTTC. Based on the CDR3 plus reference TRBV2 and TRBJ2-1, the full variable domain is EPEVTQTPSHQVTQMGQEVILRCVPISNHLYFYWYRQILGQKVEFLVSFYNNEISEKSEIFDDQFSVERPDGSNFTLKIRSTKLEDSAMYFCASRDTLGLAGGSGANEQFFGPGTRLTVL.

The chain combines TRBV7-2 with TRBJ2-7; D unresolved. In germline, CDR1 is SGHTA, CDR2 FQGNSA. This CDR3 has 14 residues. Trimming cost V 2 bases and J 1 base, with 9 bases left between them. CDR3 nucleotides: TGTGCCAGCAGCTTACGACCCCAGTCCTACGAGCAGTACTTC. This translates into CASSLRPQSYEQYF.

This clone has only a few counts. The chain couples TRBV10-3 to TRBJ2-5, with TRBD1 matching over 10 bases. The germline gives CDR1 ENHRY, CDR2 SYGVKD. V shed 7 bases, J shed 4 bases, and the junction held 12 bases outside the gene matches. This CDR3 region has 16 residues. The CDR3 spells CAIKGNPGQGRETQYF. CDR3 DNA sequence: TGTGCCATCAAGGGAAACCCGGGACAGGGGAGAGAGACCCAGTACTTC.

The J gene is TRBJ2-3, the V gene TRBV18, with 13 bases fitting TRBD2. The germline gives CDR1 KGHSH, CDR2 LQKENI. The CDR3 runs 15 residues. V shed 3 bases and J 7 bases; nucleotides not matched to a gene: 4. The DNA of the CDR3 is TGTGCCAGCTCACCGCGGACTAGCGGGGGCAATACGCAGTATTTT. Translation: CASSPRTSGGNTQYF.

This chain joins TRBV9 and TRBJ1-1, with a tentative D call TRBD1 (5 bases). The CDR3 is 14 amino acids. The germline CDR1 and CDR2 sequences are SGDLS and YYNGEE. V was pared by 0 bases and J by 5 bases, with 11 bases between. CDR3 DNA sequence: TGTGCCAGCAGCGTAGTCCCGGAGGGGACTGAAGCTTTCTTT. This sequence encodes CASSVVPEGTEAFF.

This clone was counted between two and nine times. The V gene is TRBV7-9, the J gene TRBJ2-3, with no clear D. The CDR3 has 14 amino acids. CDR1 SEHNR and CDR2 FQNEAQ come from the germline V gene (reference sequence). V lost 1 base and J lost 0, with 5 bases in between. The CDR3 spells CASSLDLSTDTQYF. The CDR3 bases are TGTGCCAGCAGCTTAGATCTGAGCACAGATACGCAGTATTTT.

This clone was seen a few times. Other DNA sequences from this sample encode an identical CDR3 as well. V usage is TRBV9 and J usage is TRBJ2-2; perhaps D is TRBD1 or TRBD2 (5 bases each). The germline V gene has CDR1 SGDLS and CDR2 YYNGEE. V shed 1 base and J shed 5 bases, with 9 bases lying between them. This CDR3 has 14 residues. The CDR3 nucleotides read TGTGCCAGCAGCGTAAGGGGAGAGACCGGGGAGCTGTTTTTT. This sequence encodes CASSVRGETGELFF. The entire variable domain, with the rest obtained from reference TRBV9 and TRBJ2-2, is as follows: DSGVTQTPKHLITATGQRVTLRCSPRSGDLSVYWYQQSLDQGLQFLIQYYNGEERAKGNILERFSAQQFPDLHSELNLSSLELGDSALYFCASSVRGETGELFFGEGSRLTVL.

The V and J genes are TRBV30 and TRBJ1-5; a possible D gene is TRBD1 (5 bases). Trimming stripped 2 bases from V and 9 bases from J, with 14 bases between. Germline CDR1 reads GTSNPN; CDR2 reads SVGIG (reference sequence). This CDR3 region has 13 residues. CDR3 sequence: CAWSPPGLLPQHF. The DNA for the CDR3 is TGTGCCTGGAGTCCTCCGGGACTCCTGCCCCAGCATTTT. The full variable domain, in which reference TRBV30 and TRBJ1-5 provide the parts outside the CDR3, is SQTIHQWPATLVQPVGSPLSLECTVEGTSNPNLYWYRQAAGRGLQLLFYSVGIGQISSEVPQNLSASRPQDRQFILSSKKLLLSDSGFYLCAWSPPGLLPQHFGDGTRLSIL.

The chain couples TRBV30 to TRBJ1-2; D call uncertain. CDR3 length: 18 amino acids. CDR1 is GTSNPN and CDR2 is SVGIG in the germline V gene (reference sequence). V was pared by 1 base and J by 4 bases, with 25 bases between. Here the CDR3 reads CAWSAQTLDLPRRYGYTF. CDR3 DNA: TGTGCCTGGAGTGCCCAAACCTTGGACCTCCCAAGGCGCTATGGCTACACCTTC.

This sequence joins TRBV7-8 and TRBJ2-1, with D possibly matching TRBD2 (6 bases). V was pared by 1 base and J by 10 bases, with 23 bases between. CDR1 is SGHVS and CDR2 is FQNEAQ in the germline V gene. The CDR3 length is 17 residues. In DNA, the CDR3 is TGTGCCAGCAGCTTAGGGCTGGGCCGGAGGGGATGGCGGGAGCAGTTCTTC. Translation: CASSLGLGRRGWREQFF.

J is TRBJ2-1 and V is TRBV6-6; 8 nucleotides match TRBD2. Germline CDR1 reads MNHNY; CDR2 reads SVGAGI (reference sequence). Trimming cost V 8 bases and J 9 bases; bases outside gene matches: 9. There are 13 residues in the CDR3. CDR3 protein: CASFYREGGEQFF. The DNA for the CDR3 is TGTGCCAGCTTTTATCGGGAGGGAGGTGAGCAGTTCTTC.

As DNA, the CDR3 is TGTGCCAGCAGTTTTGGTGGGAGGGCGTACAATGAGCAGTTCTTC. This translates into CASSFGGRAYNEQFF. This chain joins TRBV27 and TRBJ2-1; 7 bases align to TRBD2. Trimming removed 3 bases from V and 4 bases from J; junction bases left unmatched: 6. CDR3 length: 15 amino acids. The germline V gene encodes CDR1 MNHEY and CDR2 SMNVEV (reference sequence).

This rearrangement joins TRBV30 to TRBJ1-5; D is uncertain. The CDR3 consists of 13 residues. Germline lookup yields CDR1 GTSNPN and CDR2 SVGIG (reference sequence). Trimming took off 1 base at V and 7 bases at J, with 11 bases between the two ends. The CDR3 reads CAWSGRGGQPQHF. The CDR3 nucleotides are TGTGCCTGGAGTGGTCGGGGAGGACAGCCCCAGCATTTT.